The 22 T cell receptor beta chains below all came from one sample that was sequenced in a study of regulatory T cells in long-lasting Graves disease. With iRepertoire HTBI primers and Arm-PCR of CDR3 regions, TCR beta libraries were built. MiXCR was run by TCRdb on the multiplex PCR reads, yielding one entry per CDR3 protein. The sample holds roughly 700,000 distinct CDR3 sequences; 30% are singletons and the top ten take under 50%. Indicated time point: persistent/refractory GD, antithyroid drugs over 5 years with positive TRAb. Following extraction of RNA from PBMCs, that RNA was used to make the TCR library. The sequences come from peripheral blood mononuclear cells (PBMCs), collected when the disease was refractory, from a patient treated with antithyroid drugs. These receptors were collected from a female donor with Graves disease.

The chain couples TRBV6-9 to TRBJ1-4, with a weak D call TRBD1 (5 bases). Deletions cut 4 bases from V and 5 bases from J, with 23 bases between. The germline V gene has CDR1 MNHGY and CDR2 SVAAGI. This CDR3 region has 18 residues. The CDR3, as DNA: TGTGCCAGCAGTTTAGGTCTCGGTCTGGGGGGACTCAATGAAAAACTGTTTTTT. It yields the protein CASSLGLGLGGLNEKLFF.

The genes are TRBV13 and TRBJ2-5; the match to TRBD2 covers 12 bases. The length of the CDR3 is 15 residues. Germline loops: CDR1 PRHDT, CDR2 FYEKMQ (reference sequence). The ends lost 5 bases at V and 1 base at J; junction bases unmatched: 2. The CDR3 nucleotides are TGTGCCAGCAGCGAGACTAGCGGGGGCCAAGAGACCCAGTACTTC. The encoded protein is CASSETSGGQETQYF. The full variable domain, completed using reference TRBV13 and TRBJ2-5, is AAGVIQSPRHLIKEKRETATLKCYPIPRHDTVYWYQQGPGQDPQFLISFYEKMQSDKGSIPDRFSAQQFSDYHSELNMSSLELGDSALYFCASSETSGGQETQYFGPGTRLLVL.

This sequence joins TRBV7-2 and TRBJ1-3; possible D gene TRBD1, 5 bases. Trimming pared 5 bases from V and 2 bases from J, leaving 13 bases between. This CDR3 region has 15 residues. Germline loops: CDR1 SGHTA, CDR2 FQGNSA. CDR3: CASSPWTRTGNTIYF. The CDR3 DNA reads TGTGCCAGCAGCCCCTGGACAAGAACTGGAAACACCATATATTTT.

J is TRBJ1-1 and V is TRBV7-3; D is perhaps TRBD1 (5 bases). Germline CDR1 is SGHTA and CDR2 is FQGTGA. The CDR3 is 15 residues long. Trimming took 5 bases from V and 0 from J, leaving 13 bases between them. In nucleotides, the CDR3 is TGTGCCAGCAGCCCAACAGGTACTATGAACACTGAAGCTTTCTTT. It encodes CASSPTGTMNTEAFF.

This clonotype was detected many times. This chain joins TRBV28 and TRBJ1-1; the match to TRBD1 covers 7 bases. V gave up 5 bases and J gave up 3 bases; unmatched junction bases: 9. CDR1 MDHEN and CDR2 SYDVKM come from the germline V gene. The CDR3 runs 15 residues. For the CDR3, the DNA is TGTGCCAGCAGTCAACTACCGGGACAGTACACTGAAGCTTTCTTT. Translated, it gives CASSQLPGQYTEAFF. The full variable domain, with the rest looked up from reference TRBV28 and TRBJ1-1, is DVKVTQSSRYLVKRTGEKVFLECVQDMDHENMFWYRQDPGLGLRLIYFSYDVKMKEKGDIPEGYSVSREKKERFSLILESASTNQTSMYLCASSQLPGQYTEAFFGQGTRLTVV.

The gene calls are TRBV24-1 and TRBJ2-2; 9 bases line up with TRBD1. The trim removed 2 bases at V and 7 bases at J, leaving 16 bases unmatched. The CDR3 runs to 19 residues. Per germline, CDR1 KGHDR and CDR2 SFDVKD. The CDR3 sequence is CATSDSRRAGQGIGGELFF. DNA of the CDR3: TGTGCCACCAGTGATTCCCGCAGGGCGGGACAGGGAATCGGCGGGGAGCTGTTTTTT.

V usage is TRBV9 and J usage is TRBJ1-5; D not certain. The ends were cut back, 4 bases at V and 8 bases at J, with 13 bases in the middle. Per germline, CDR1 SGDLS and CDR2 YYNGEE. This CDR3 spans 13 amino acids. CDR3 residues: CASSLQMGEPQHF. The CDR3 DNA sequence: TGTGCCAGCAGCCTTCAGATGGGAGAGCCCCAGCATTTT.

This sequence joins TRBV10-1 and TRBJ2-2; D is possibly TRBD1 or TRBD2 (5 bases each). In germline, CDR1 is WNHNN, CDR2 SYGVQD (reference sequence). V shed 4 bases and J shed 3 bases, with 9 bases lying between them. This CDR3 is 14 amino acids long. The CDR3 coding sequence is TGCGCCAGCAGTGGGGGACCTTACACCGGGGAGCTGTTTTTT. Protein: CASSGGPYTGELFF.

This clonotype was counted a single time. The chain links TRBV19 to TRBJ2-2; 8 bases agree with TRBD2. The germline gives CDR1 LNHDA, CDR2 SQIVND (reference sequence). The CDR3 has 15 residues. V dropped 6 bases and J dropped 5; count of bases not matched to a gene: 8. This CDR3 is CASSHFSGNTGELFF. CDR3 DNA: TGTGCCAGTAGCCACTTTAGCGGGAATACCGGGGAGCTGTTTTTT.

The rearrangement links TRBV5-4 to TRBJ2-5; 16 nucleotides line up with TRBD2. Germline CDR1 reads SGHNT; CDR2 reads YYREEE (reference sequence). The CDR3 totals 17 residues. V shed 4 bases, J shed 4 bases, and the junction held 7 bases outside the gene matches. The CDR3 reads CASSTGLAGGPSETQYF. CDR3 DNA sequence: TGTGCCAGCAGCACGGGACTAGCGGGAGGGCCCTCAGAGACCCAGTACTTC.

The table lists this clonotype with a few counts. The chain joins TRBV15 to TRBJ1-5; possibly TRBD1 for D (5 bases). The CDR3 is made up of 15 amino acids. V dropped 3 bases and J dropped 4 bases, with 13 bases sitting between them. Germline lookup yields CDR1 LNHNV and CDR2 YYDKDF (reference sequence). CDR3 sequence reads: CATSSSDRRNQPQHF. CDR3 nucleotide sequence: TGTGCCACCAGCAGTTCCGACAGACGAAATCAGCCCCAGCATTTT.

This clonotype was seen repeatedly, ten times or more. The chain combines TRBV11-2 with TRBJ1-1; D is uncertain. The germline V gene encodes CDR1 SGHAT and CDR2 FQNNGV. CDR3 size: 12 residues. V was shortened by 0 bases and J by 4 bases, with 3 bases between the two germline ends. CDR3: CASSLDATEAFF. The CDR3 bases are TGTGCCAGCAGCTTAGATGCCACTGAAGCTTTCTTT.

This clonotype was seen a handful of times. This chain uses TRBV19 with TRBJ2-5; D call uncertain. CDR3 length: 13 amino acids. The germline V gene has CDR1 LNHDA and CDR2 SQIVND (reference sequence). V was trimmed by 3 bases and J by 4 bases, leaving 9 bases between them. CDR3 in DNA: TGTGCCAGTAGTATTCTCGGGCGAGAGACCCAGTACTTC. Its protein product is CASSILGRETQYF.

The chain recombines TRBV6-4 with TRBJ1-6; 8 nucleotides line up with TRBD1. This CDR3 is 15 amino acids long. Germline CDR1 is MRHNA and CDR2 is SNTAGT. The V gene end was trimmed by 6 bases and the J gene end by 6 bases; junction bases not matched to a gene: 7. The CDR3 DNA reads as TGTGCCAGCAGACCCTCCCAGGGGGCTAATTCACCCCTCCACTTT. Protein sequence: CASRPSQGANSPLHF.

This clonotype was observed at least ten times. V gene TRBV6-1 combines with J gene TRBJ2-2; D may be TRBD1 (5 bases). V lost 3 bases to trimming and J lost 4 bases, with 6 bases between them. The CDR3 is 13 amino acids. CDR1 and CDR2 from the germline V gene are MNHNS and SASEGT. CDR3 DNA sequence: TGTGCCAGCAGTGACCAGGGCACCGGGGAGCTGTTTTTT. Protein sequence: CASSDQGTGELFF.

This clonotype was picked up many times. The J gene is TRBJ1-5, the V gene TRBV12-3 or TRBV12-4; 10 bases match TRBD1. There are 19 residues in the CDR3. J was trimmed by 0 bases and V by 5 bases; bases with no gene match: 13. CDR3 sequence reads: CASSRSGQGGVYSNQPQHF. CDR3 coding DNA: TGTGCCAGCAGTAGATCCGGACAGGGGGGTGTATATAGCAATCAGCCCCAGCATTTT.

In this sample, this clonotype turned up a few times. The CDR3: CASSESGTGVFEQYF. In DNA form, the CDR3 reads TGCGCCAGCAGTGAGTCGGGGACAGGGGTTTTCGAGCAGTACTTC. V usage is TRBV10-1 and J usage is TRBJ2-7; 10 bases map to TRBD1. Trimming removed 0 bases from V and 6 bases from J; junction bases left unmatched: 5. This CDR3 region has 15 residues. In germline, CDR1 is WNHNN, CDR2 SYGVQD (reference sequence).

The sample holds many counts of this clonotype. The rearrangement joins TRBV15 to TRBJ1-4; D is ambiguous. V was clipped by 0 bases and J by 7 bases, with 15 bases between them. The CDR3 consists of 16 residues. The germline V gene encodes CDR1 LNHNV and CDR2 YYDKDF (reference sequence). CDR3 in amino acids: CATSRDPLGGREKLFF. CDR3 DNA: TGTGCCACCAGCAGAGATCCCCTGGGTGGACGTGAAAAACTGTTTTTT.

The chain has TRBV12-3 or TRBV12-4 and TRBJ2-7; tentatively, D is TRBD1 (7 bases). Trimming left V 6 bases short and J 0 bases short, with 21 bases between. The CDR3 runs to 17 residues. The CDR3 is CASSSGQPGLRSYEQYF. The CDR3 nucleotides are TGTGCCAGCAGCTCGGGACAGCCGGGACTCCGCTCCTACGAGCAGTACTTC.

This chain connects TRBV9 to TRBJ1-1, with 7 bases fitting TRBD1. V dropped 0 bases and J dropped 7; count of bases not matched to a gene: 9. This CDR3 has 15 amino acids. Germline lookup yields CDR1 SGDLS and CDR2 YYNGEE. The CDR3 spells CASSVEDRETREAFF. CDR3 sequence (DNA): TGTGCCAGCAGCGTAGAAGACAGGGAGACTCGTGAAGCTTTCTTT.

This clonotype was seen at least ten times. The CDR3 here is CASSSPSGRAYEQYF. The CDR3 DNA sequence: TGTGCCAGCAGTTCACCTAGCGGGAGGGCCTACGAGCAGTACTTC. The chain uses TRBV28 and TRBJ2-7; 12 bases fit TRBD2. The CDR3 covers 15 residues. The germline V gene encodes CDR1 MDHEN and CDR2 SYDVKM. With V trimmed by 4 bases and J by 2 bases, 3 bases remained unmatched.

The gene calls are TRBV10-3 and TRBJ2-3, with 7 positions matching TRBD1. V dropped 7 bases and J dropped 2; count of bases not matched to a gene: 9. This CDR3 contains 15 residues. The germline V gene encodes CDR1 ENHRY and CDR2 SYGVKD. This chain's CDR3 is CAITTGTANTDTQYF. The CDR3 region has the DNA TGTGCCATCACAACCGGGACAGCAAACACAGATACGCAGTATTTT.